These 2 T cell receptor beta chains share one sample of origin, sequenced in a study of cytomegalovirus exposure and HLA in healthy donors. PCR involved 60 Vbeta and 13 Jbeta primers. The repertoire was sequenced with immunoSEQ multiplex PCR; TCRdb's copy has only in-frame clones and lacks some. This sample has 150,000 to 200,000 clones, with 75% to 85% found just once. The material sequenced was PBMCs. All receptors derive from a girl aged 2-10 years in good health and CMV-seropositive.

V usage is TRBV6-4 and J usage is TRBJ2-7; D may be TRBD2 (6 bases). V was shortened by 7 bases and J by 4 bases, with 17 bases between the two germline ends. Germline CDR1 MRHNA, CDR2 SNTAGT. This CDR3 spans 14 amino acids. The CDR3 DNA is TGTGCCAGCAAATACCCTCCACGGGGGTACGAGCAGTACTTC. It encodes CASKYPPRGYEQYF.

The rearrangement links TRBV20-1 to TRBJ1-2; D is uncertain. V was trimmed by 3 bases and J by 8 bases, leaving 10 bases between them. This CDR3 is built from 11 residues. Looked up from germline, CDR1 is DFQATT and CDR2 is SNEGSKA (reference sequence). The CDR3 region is CSASSQVGYTF. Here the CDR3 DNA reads TGCAGTGCTAGCAGCCAGGTCGGCTACACCTTC.